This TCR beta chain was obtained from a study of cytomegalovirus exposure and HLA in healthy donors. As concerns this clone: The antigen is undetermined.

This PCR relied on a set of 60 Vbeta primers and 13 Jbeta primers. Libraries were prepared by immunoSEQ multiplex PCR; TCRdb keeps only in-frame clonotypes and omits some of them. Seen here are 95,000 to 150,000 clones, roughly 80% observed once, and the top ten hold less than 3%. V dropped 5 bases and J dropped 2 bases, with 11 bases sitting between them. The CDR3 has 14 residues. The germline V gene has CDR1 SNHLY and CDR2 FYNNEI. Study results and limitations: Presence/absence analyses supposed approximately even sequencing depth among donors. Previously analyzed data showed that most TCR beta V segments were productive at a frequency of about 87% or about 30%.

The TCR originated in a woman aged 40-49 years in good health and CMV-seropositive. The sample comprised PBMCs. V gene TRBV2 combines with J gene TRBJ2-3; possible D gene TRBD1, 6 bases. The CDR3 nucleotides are TGTGCCAGCAGTAGGACAGCTATCACAGATACGCAGTATTTT. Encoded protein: CASSRTAITDTQYF.